Many counts were recorded for the clone carrying this TCR beta chain. No antigen is known for it. This sample is drawn from a study of early T cells in non-severe SARS-CoV-2 infection. Study-wide context: Bulk RNA taken from unsorted whole blood was sequenced, leaving chains unpaired.

Study-wide results and limits: Anti-spike CD8 responses were favored in VDJdb matching, and private and CD4 specificities were missed.

J was trimmed by 3 bases and V by 5 bases; bases with no gene match: 9. The CDR3 runs 15 residues. Per germline, CDR1 SGHTA and CDR2 FQGNSA. Unique molecular identifiers were attached to individual cDNA molecules. TCRdb called the 5' RACE reads again in MiXCR, with one record for every CDR3 protein. Of 50,000 to 80,000 distinct CDR3 sequences listed, around 4.7% are singletons. The chain combines TRBV7-2 with TRBJ1-2, with 7 nucleotides matching TRBD1. Sample: whole blood. This TCR came from an adult who was a healthcare worker with PCR-confirmed SARS-CoV-2 infection or an uninfected control (not recorded which). CDR3 nucleotides: TGTGCCAGCAGCCGACGAGGACAGGCTGACTATGGCTACACCTTC. It specifies CASSRRGQADYGYTF.